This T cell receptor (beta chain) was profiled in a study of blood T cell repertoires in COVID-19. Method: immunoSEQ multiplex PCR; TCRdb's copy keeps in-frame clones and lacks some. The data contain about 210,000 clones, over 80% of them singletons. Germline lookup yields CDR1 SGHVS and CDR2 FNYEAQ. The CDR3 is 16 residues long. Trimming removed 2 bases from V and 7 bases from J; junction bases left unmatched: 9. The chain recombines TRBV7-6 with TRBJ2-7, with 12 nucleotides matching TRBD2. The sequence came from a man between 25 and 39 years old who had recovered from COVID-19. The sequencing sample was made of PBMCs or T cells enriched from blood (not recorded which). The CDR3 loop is CASSLTPSGRAEEQYF. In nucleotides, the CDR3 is TGTGCCAGCAGCTTAACGCCTAGCGGGAGGGCAGAAGAGCAGTACTTC.